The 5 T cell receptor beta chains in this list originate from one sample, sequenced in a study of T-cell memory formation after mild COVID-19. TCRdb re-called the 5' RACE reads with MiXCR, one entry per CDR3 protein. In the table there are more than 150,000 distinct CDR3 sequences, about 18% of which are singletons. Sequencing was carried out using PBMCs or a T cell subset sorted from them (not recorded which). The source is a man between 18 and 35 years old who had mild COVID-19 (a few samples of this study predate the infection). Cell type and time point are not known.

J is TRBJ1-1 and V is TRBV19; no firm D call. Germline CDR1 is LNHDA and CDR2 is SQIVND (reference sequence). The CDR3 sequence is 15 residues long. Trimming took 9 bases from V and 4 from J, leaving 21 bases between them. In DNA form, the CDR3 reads TGTGCCAGCATCTCCGGGTCACCTGGTAGCACTGAAGCTTTCTTT. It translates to CASISGSPGSTEAFF.

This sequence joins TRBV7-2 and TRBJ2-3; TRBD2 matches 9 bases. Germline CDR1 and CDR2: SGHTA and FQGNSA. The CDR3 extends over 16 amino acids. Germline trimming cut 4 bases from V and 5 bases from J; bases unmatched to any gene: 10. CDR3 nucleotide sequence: TGTGCCAGCAGCTCAGAAAGTAGCGGGGGCCGAGATACGCAGTATTTT. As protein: CASSSESSGGRDTQYF.

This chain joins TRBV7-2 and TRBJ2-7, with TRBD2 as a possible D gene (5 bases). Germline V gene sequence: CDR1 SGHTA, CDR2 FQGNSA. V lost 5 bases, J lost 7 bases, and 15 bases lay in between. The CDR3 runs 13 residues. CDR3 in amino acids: CASSAMRSGEQYF. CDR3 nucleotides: TGTGCCAGCAGCGCCATGAGGTCGGGAGAGCAGTACTTC.

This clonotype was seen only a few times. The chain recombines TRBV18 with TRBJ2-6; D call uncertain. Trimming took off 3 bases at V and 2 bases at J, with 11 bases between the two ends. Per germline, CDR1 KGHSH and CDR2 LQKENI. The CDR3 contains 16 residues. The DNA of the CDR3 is TGTGCCAGCTCACCGGGCAGAGGTCCTGGGGCCAACGTCCTGACTTTC. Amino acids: CASSPGRGPGANVLTF.

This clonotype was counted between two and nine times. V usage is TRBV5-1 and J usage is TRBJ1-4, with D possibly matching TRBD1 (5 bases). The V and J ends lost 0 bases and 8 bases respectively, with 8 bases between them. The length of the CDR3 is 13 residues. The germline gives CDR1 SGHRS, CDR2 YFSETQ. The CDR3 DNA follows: TGCGCCAGCAGCTTGGCAGGGCGCGAAAAACTGTTTTTT. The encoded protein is CASSLAGREKLFF.